This TCR beta chain was identified during a study of T cell changes during pregnancy in multiple sclerosis. TCRdb's copy holds only in-frame clones and misses some; the assay was immunoSEQ multiplex PCR. The sample consists of 40,000 to 60,000 clones, about 90% of them appearing once. Germline values: CDR1 MGHRA, CDR2 YSYEKL. The CDR3 extends over 18 amino acids. The V gene lost 1 base and the J gene lost 1 base, with 16 bases spanning the gap. The TCR originated in a female donor with multiple sclerosis, enrolled in a pregnancy study. The source material was CD4+ T cells from peripheral blood mononuclear cells, sampled in the third trimester of pregnancy. The gene calls are TRBV4-1 and TRBJ2-2, with a tentative D call TRBD2 (7 bases). The CDR3 DNA reads as TGCGCCAGCAGCCAAGGCCCAGGGGAGCGGGGGAACACCGGGGAGCTGTTTTTT. Its translation: CASSQGPGERGNTGELFF.